Below are 15 T cell receptor beta chains sequenced from a single sample in a study of chemoradiotherapy in HPV16-positive cancers. Sequenced by immunoSEQ multiplex PCR; TCRdb stores in-frame clones only, minus some. Of about 32,000 clones listed, 88% are singletons. The input for sequencing was blood, taken from a patient who underwent chemoradiotherapy. The receptor set was obtained from a human donor with HPV-associated anogenital cancer.

V is TRBV4-2 and J is TRBJ1-1; D not resolved. In germline, CDR1 is LGHNA, CDR2 YNFKEQ. The CDR3 contains 13 residues. Trimming pared 0 bases from V and 8 bases from J, leaving 10 bases between. CDR3 sequence reads: CASSQERVAEAFF. Written as DNA, the CDR3 is TGTGCCAGCAGCCAAGAACGGGTAGCCGAAGCTTTCTTT.

The chain links TRBV23-1 to TRBJ1-2, with D tentatively TRBD1 (5 bases). TRBV23-1 is an ORF; its function is uncertain. V dropped 9 bases and J dropped 3 bases, with 14 bases sitting between them. The CDR3 length is 13 residues. The CDR3 DNA follows: TGCGCCAGTGACCGGGACGGCCACTATGGCTACACCTTC. The encoded protein is CASDRDGHYGYTF.

This chain uses TRBV2 with TRBJ1-1; a weak D match, TRBD1 (6 bases). CDR3 length: 15 residues. Germline CDR1 SNHLY, CDR2 FYNNEI. The V gene lost 3 bases and the J gene lost 5 bases, with 16 bases spanning the gap. CDR3 sequence (DNA): TGTGCCAGCAGTGACCTCGGACAGCTTGGAACTGAAGCTTTCTTT. This encodes CASSDLGQLGTEAFF.

The chain joins TRBV19 to TRBJ2-5, with 8 bases identical to TRBD1. This CDR3 has 15 amino acids. With 3 bases clipped from V and 2 bases from J, the junction kept 5 bases outside the gene matches. Germline CDR1 is LNHDA and CDR2 is SQIVND (reference sequence). The CDR3 DNA reads as TGTGCCAGTAGTATCGCCGGACAGGGTCAAGAGACCCAGTACTTC. It is translated as CASSIAGQGQETQYF.

The CDR3 protein is CATSRWGTEAFF. In DNA form, the CDR3 reads TGTGCCACCAGCAGGTGGGGGACTGAAGCTTTCTTT. V and J are TRBV15 and TRBJ1-1; tentative D call: TRBD1 (5 bases). V was clipped by 3 bases and J by 5 bases, with 7 bases between them. The CDR3 is made up of 12 amino acids. Germline V gene sequence: CDR1 LNHNV, CDR2 YYDKDF (reference sequence).

The chain joins TRBV4-2 to TRBJ2-7; TRBD1 matches at 7 bases. Unmatched junction bases numbered 9, after V lost 4 bases and J lost 6 bases. The germline gives CDR1 LGHNA, CDR2 YNFKEQ. This CDR3 is 14 amino acids long. The CDR3 loop is CASSLRTGLGEQYF. CDR3 bases: TGTGCCAGCAGCCTTCGGACAGGCTTGGGCGAGCAGTACTTC.

V and J are TRBV7-2 and TRBJ1-6; D is perhaps TRBD1 (5 bases). Germline assignment: CDR1 SGHTA and CDR2 FQGNSA. V lost 3 bases and J 2 bases, leaving 5 bases between the germline ends. This CDR3 is 14 amino acids long. CDR3 coding DNA: TGTGCCAGCAGCTTGGGACCCTATAATTCACCCCTCCACTTT. Its protein is CASSLGPYNSPLHF.

This clone has only a few counts. The chain links TRBV9 to TRBJ1-1; D perhaps matches TRBD1 (6 bases). The CDR3 has 13 residues. V lost 0 bases to trimming and J lost 3 bases, with 6 bases between them. CDR1 SGDLS and CDR2 YYNGEE come from the germline V gene. This CDR3 reads CASSVDRDTEAFF. The CDR3 coding sequence is TGTGCCAGCAGCGTAGACAGGGACACTGAAGCTTTCTTT. Using reference TRBV9 and TRBJ1-1 for the parts outside the CDR3, the full variable domain is DSGVTQTPKHLITATGQRVTLRCSPRSGDLSVYWYQQSLDQGLQFLIQYYNGEERAKGNILERFSAQQFPDLHSELNLSSLELGDSALYFCASSVDRDTEAFFGQGTRLTVV.

The rearrangement uses TRBV7-9 and TRBJ1-1; no clear D. The CDR3 contains 14 residues. Germline V CDR1 and CDR2: SEHNR, FQNEAQ (reference sequence). Trimming cost V 4 bases and J 3 bases, with 12 bases left between them. CDR3 DNA: TGTGCCAGCAGCTCAGGAGGCGGCTACACTGAAGCTTTCTTT. Protein product: CASSSGGGYTEAFF. Looking up the rest from reference TRBV7-9 and TRBJ1-1 gives the full variable domain: DTGVSQNPRHKITKRGQNVTFRCDPISEHNRLYWYRQTLGQGPEFLTYFQNEAQLEKSRLLSDRFSAERPKGSFSTLEIQRTEQGDSAMYLCASSSGGGYTEAFFGQGTRLTVV.

J is TRBJ1-1 and V is TRBV6-5; D unresolved. The V gene's germline CDR1 is MNHEY and CDR2 SVGAGI. The CDR3 extends over 14 amino acids. The ends were cut back, 4 bases at V and 0 bases at J, with 9 bases in the middle. The CDR3 here is CASSLSGLNTEAFF. The DNA of the CDR3 is TGTGCCAGCAGTTTATCCGGACTGAACACTGAAGCTTTCTTT.

CDR3 sequence (DNA): TGTGCCAGCAGCTTCCGGGAGGGAGCCACTGAAGCTTTCTTT. Its translation: CASSFREGATEAFF. This chain connects TRBV7-9 to TRBJ1-1; no clear D gene. Germline values: CDR1 SEHNR, CDR2 FQNEAQ (reference sequence). CDR3 size: 14 residues. With 3 bases removed from V and 4 bases from J, the gap between germline ends came to 12 bases.

This rearrangement joins TRBV4-2 to TRBJ2-5; 7 bases match TRBD2. Matching the DNA end better, TRBJ2-7 makes the J call doubtful. CDR1 LGHNA and CDR2 YNFKEQ come from the germline V gene. The CDR3 contains 17 residues. The CDR3 is CASSQDQVGGGFYEQYF. CDR3 in DNA: TGTGCCAGCAGCCAAGACCAAGTGGGCGGGGGATTCTACGAGCAGTACTTC.

The chain links TRBV5-4 to TRBJ2-3; D gene unclear. Trimming pared 0 bases from V and 0 bases from J, leaving 11 bases between. The CDR3 totals 16 residues. From germline, CDR1 is SGHNT and CDR2 YYREEE (reference sequence). The CDR3 nucleotides are TGTGCCAGCAGCTTGGGGGAATTTCCTAGCACAGATACGCAGTATTTT. Its protein is CASSLGEFPSTDTQYF.

The genes are TRBV28 and TRBJ1-5; 8 bases are shared with TRBD1. In germline, CDR1 is MDHEN, CDR2 SYDVKM. The CDR3 consists of 16 residues. V gave up 4 bases and J gave up 7 bases; unmatched junction bases: 12. CDR3 sequence reads: CASSWGDRKGGQPQHF. The CDR3 DNA follows: TGTGCCAGCAGTTGGGGGGACAGGAAGGGCGGGCAGCCCCAGCATTTT.

The V and J genes are TRBV19 and TRBJ2-3; D is unclear. V was pared by 5 bases and J by 9 bases, with 15 bases between. This CDR3 spans 13 amino acids. Germline V lookup: CDR1 LNHDA, CDR2 SQIVND (reference sequence). In nucleotides, the CDR3 is TGTGCCAGTAGTCCGACATCCGCCCGGACGCAGTATTTT. This gives the protein CASSPTSARTQYF.